This T cell receptor beta chain was observed in a study of T cells in Graves' hyperthyroidism and ophthalmopathy. There were TCR beta CDR3 regions amplified from RNA transcripts. The HTBI primer set served for first-round RT-PCR of the TCR CDR3. Each CDR3 protein gets one entry after TCRdb re-called the multiplex PCR reads with MiXCR. The sample records some 370,000 distinct CDR3 sequences, 15% to 20% being singletons. Exclusion criteria comprised uncontrolled infection, other autoimmune disease, pregnancy or lactation. Diagnoses were established using clinical symptoms, serum thyroxine and TRAb, thyroid ultrasound and orbital computed tomography. The CDR3 loop spans 15 amino acids. The germline gives CDR1 ENHRY, CDR2 SYGVKD. This clonotype was detected only once. One end of the junction does not line up with germline, which may come from a read error.

The sample comprised blood. The J gene is TRBJ1-4, the V gene TRBV10-3; 9 bases are shared with TRBD1. The TCR sequence derives from a woman between 25 and 40 years old with Graves' hyperthyroidism that later progressed to Graves' ophthalmopathy. CDR3 region: CAISESGTGNEKLFF. Here the CDR3 DNA reads TGTGCCATCAGCGAGTCCGGGACAGGGAACGAAAAACTGTTTTTT.